This T cell receptor beta chain emerged from a study of T cells after yellow fever vaccination. This CDR3 region has 14 residues. V was pared by 0 bases and J by 3 bases, with 0 bases of the junction left unmatched. Germline CDR1 reads LGHDT; CDR2 reads YNNKEL (reference sequence). TCRdb called the 5' RACE reads again in MiXCR, with one record for every CDR3 protein. The sample gives under 550,000 distinct CDR3 sequences, about a fifth of which show up once; approximately 16% is in the top ten. Worth noting for this clonotype: As yet, its antigen is unknown.

Findings and limits, study-wide: Contamination by abundant bulk-population clonotypes could be present in FACS-sorted repertoires. A weaker but faster secondary response was observed, peaking on day 5 versus 15.

The chain links TRBV3-1 to TRBJ1-2; 8 bases fit TRBD1. The TCR sequence derives from a man aged 18 to 29 who received the YFV17D yellow fever vaccine. The source material was PBMCs, sampled less than 25 days after the first yellow fever vaccination. CDR3 residues: CASSQEDRDYGYTF. The CDR3 DNA sequence: TGTGCCAGCAGCCAAGAGGACAGGGACTATGGCTACACCTTC.